A single sample is the source of the 13 T cell receptor beta chains below, sequenced in a study of OX40 agonist ivuxolimab in advanced cancers. Libraries were prepared by immunoSEQ multiplex PCR; TCRdb keeps only in-frame clonotypes and omits some of them. Of around 92,000 clones listed, approximately 93% are singletons. The source material was CD4+ or CD8+ T cells sorted from blood, sampled in a trial of the OX40 agonist ivuxolimab. The receptors were sampled from an adult with an advanced solid tumor such as melanoma, head and neck, liver or kidney cancer.

The chain uses TRBV7-6 and TRBJ1-3; maybe TRBD1 (5 bases). The length of the CDR3 is 17 residues. V dropped 1 base and J dropped 4 bases, with 17 bases sitting between them. From germline, CDR1 is SGHVS and CDR2 FNYEAQ. CDR3 protein: CASSLGAGAGTGNTIYF. The CDR3 nucleotides read TGTGCCAGCAGCTTAGGCGCGGGAGCGGGGACCGGAAACACCATATATTTT. Based on the CDR3 plus reference TRBV7-6 and TRBJ1-3, the full variable domain is GAGVSQSPRYKVTKRGQDVALRCDPISGHVSLYWYRQALGQGPEFLTYFNYEAQQDKSGLPNDRFSAERPEGSISTLTIQRTEQRDSAMYRCASSLGAGAGTGNTIYFGEGSWLTVV.

This clone has a single count. V gene TRBV6-1 combines with J gene TRBJ1-4; the D gene is possibly TRBD1 (6 bases). Germline loops: CDR1 MNHNS, CDR2 SASEGT. This CDR3 has 14 amino acids. Trimming pared 6 bases from V and 8 bases from J, leaving 16 bases between. The CDR3 bases are TGTGCCAGCAGATGGACAGTCGGGAACGAAAAACTGTTTTTT. As protein: CASRWTVGNEKLFF.

The rearrangement uses TRBV6-6 and TRBJ1-2; the D gene is possibly TRBD1 (6 bases). The germline V gene has CDR1 MNHNY and CDR2 SVGAGI (reference sequence). V was cut by 5 bases and J by 2 bases, with 9 bases left in between. There are 13 residues in the CDR3. The CDR3, as DNA: TGTGCCAGCAGTCAAACAGGGAACTATGGCTACACCTTC. It translates to CASSQTGNYGYTF.

The chain is built from TRBV5-1 and TRBJ2-3; D is undetermined. The V gene's germline CDR1 is SGHRS and CDR2 YFSETQ. The V gene lost 0 bases and the J gene lost 6 bases, with 11 bases spanning the gap. The CDR3 runs to 14 residues. The CDR3 DNA is TGCGCCAGCAGCTTGGAGGCACCTCGGGATACGCAGTATTTT. Translating it yields CASSLEAPRDTQYF. Full variable domain (rest looked up from reference TRBV5-1 and TRBJ2-3): KAGVTQTPRYLIKTRGQQVTLSCSPISGHRSVSWYQQTPGQGLQFLFEYFSETQRNKGNFPGRFSGRQFSNSRSEMNVSTLELGDSALYLCASSLEAPRDTQYFGPGTRLTVL.

V usage is TRBV30 and J usage is TRBJ2-1; 13 nucleotides agree with TRBD2. J gave up 8 bases and V 3 bases, and 10 bases lay outside the gene matches. Germline V gives CDR1 GTSNPN, CDR2 SVGIG (reference sequence). The CDR3 extends over 16 amino acids. The CDR3 DNA reads TGTGCCTGGAGGCACCCGGGACTAGCGGGGAAACATGAGCAGTTCTTC. The encoded protein is CAWRHPGLAGKHEQFF.

This chain joins TRBV6-6 and TRBJ1-1, with D possibly TRBD1 on 6 matching bases. Per germline, CDR1 MNHNY and CDR2 SVGAGI (reference sequence). The V end was cut by 2 bases, the J end by 8 bases, with 9 bases between. The CDR3 has 12 residues. CDR3 region: CASSYGGQEAFF. For the CDR3, the DNA is TGTGCCAGCAGTTACGGGGGGCAGGAAGCTTTCTTT.

The V and J genes are TRBV30 and TRBJ2-1, with D perhaps matching TRBD1 or TRBD2 (5 bases each). The CDR3 is 17 amino acids. CDR1 and CDR2 from the germline V gene are GTSNPN and SVGIG (reference sequence). Trimming removed 5 bases at V and 5 bases at J, with 25 bases between. DNA of the CDR3: TGTGCCTGGTACCGATTACCGGGACCCCAAGGAGACAATGAGCAGTTCTTC. Protein sequence: CAWYRLPGPQGDNEQFF.

The chain has TRBV30 and TRBJ1-2, with 8 positions matching TRBD1. Unmatched junction bases numbered 10, after V lost 2 bases and J lost 8 bases. The germline gives CDR1 GTSNPN, CDR2 SVGIG (reference sequence). This CDR3 has 14 amino acids. The CDR3 nucleotides are TGTGCCTGGAGTTACATGGACAGGGTGCAGGGCTACACCTTC. Translated: CAWSYMDRVQGYTF.

In its sample, this clone was seen once. The CDR3 DNA sequence: TGTGCCAGCAGCCCCGGGGCACCATACGAGCAGTACTTC. This sequence encodes CASSPGAPYEQYF. The chain carries TRBV6-5 and TRBJ2-7; D may match TRBD1 or TRBD2 (5 bases each). This CDR3 is 13 amino acids long. V shed 6 bases and J shed 4 bases, with 13 bases lying between them. Germline CDR1 MNHEY, CDR2 SVGAGI.

The chain carries TRBV7-3 and TRBJ2-1, with 8 bases identical to TRBD1. Germline CDR1 SGHTA, CDR2 FQGTGA. J was trimmed by 2 bases and V by 5 bases; bases with no gene match: 5. The CDR3 sequence is 15 residues long. The CDR3 is CASSNRGAAYNEQFF. In nucleotides, the CDR3 is TGTGCCAGCAGCAACAGGGGGGCGGCCTACAATGAGCAGTTCTTC.

This rearrangement joins TRBV18 to TRBJ1-5; tentatively, D is TRBD1 (5 bases). Germline CDR1 KGHSH, CDR2 LQKENI. The CDR3 extends over 14 amino acids. V gave up 5 bases and J gave up 6 bases, with 14 bases separating them. CDR3 amino acids: CASSFGGGGQPQHF. DNA for the CDR3: TGTGCCAGCTCATTCGGGGGTGGAGGTCAGCCCCAGCATTTT.

The rearrangement joins TRBV6-6 to TRBJ1-5, with 8 bases matching TRBD1. The J segment lost 3 bases and the V segment lost 7 bases, leaving 5 bases of the junction unmatched. Germline values: CDR1 MNHNY, CDR2 SVGAGI (reference sequence). The CDR3 sequence is 14 residues long. In DNA form, the CDR3 reads TGTGCCAGCAATACAGGGGGAGACAATCAGCCCCAGCATTTT. It yields the protein CASNTGGDNQPQHF.

The chain has TRBV20-1 and TRBJ2-1; D may be TRBD2 (5 bases). With 5 bases removed from V and 6 bases from J, the gap between germline ends came to 8 bases. The CDR3 has 11 residues. Germline-derived CDR1 and CDR2 are DFQATT and SNEGSKA (reference sequence). The CDR3 DNA reads as TGCAGTGCTGCGGGTGGCAATGAGCAGTTCTTC. It encodes CSAAGGNEQFF.